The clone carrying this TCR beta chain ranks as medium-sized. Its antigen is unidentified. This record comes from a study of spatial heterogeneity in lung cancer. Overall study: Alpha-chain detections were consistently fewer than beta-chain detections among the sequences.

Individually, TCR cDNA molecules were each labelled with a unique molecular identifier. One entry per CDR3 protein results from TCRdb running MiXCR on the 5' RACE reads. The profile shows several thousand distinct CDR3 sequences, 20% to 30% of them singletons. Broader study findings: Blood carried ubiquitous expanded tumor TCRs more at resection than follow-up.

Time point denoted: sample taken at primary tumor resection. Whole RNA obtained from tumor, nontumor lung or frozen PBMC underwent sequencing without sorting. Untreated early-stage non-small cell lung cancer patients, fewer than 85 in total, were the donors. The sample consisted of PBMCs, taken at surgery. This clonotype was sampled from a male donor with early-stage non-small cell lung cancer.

The CDR3, as DNA: TGTGCCAGCAGCTTATCCGCCGGGACGCAGCCCCAGCATTTT. Its translation is CASSLSAGTQPQHF. The chain recombines TRBV7-3 with TRBJ1-5, with D possibly matching TRBD1 (5 bases). Germline-derived CDR1 and CDR2 are SGHTA and FQGTGA. This CDR3 is 14 amino acids long. V lost 2 bases to trimming and J lost 7 bases, with 12 bases between them.